This T cell receptor beta chain is drawn from a study of blood T cells in healthy people across ages. Notes on this clonotype: What it binds is unknown.

In germline, CDR1 is MNHEY, CDR2 SMNVEV (reference sequence). This CDR3 has 13 amino acids. Total RNA extraction produced at least 5.5 micrograms (per sample) for the study. Findings and limits, study-wide: The long-lived group displayed more naive CD4+ cells, plus higher diversity, than the aged donors did.

The second PCR ran about 6 to 11 cycles with a sample-barcoded 5' primer and J-beta primers. Each CDR3 protein gets one entry after TCRdb re-called the 5' RACE reads with MiXCR. The table includes some 760,000 distinct CDR3 sequences, approximately 25% detected once. These data are also associated with another study on T cells of mothers and their children. As that report states: A few healthy Caucasian mothers served as donors, and their six children did as well. Sequencing returned over 9 million TCR beta CDR3 reads per mother and 2.5 million to 3 million per child.

V and J are TRBV27 and TRBJ2-5; tentative D call: TRBD2 (6 bases). The end of the DNA is better explained by TRBJ2-7, so the J call may be wrong. This TCR derives from a boy younger than 18 in good health. Input material: blood. The DNA for the CDR3 is TGTGCCAGCAGTTTATATTTCGGGAGCGAGCAGTACTTC. It encodes CASSLYFGSEQYF.